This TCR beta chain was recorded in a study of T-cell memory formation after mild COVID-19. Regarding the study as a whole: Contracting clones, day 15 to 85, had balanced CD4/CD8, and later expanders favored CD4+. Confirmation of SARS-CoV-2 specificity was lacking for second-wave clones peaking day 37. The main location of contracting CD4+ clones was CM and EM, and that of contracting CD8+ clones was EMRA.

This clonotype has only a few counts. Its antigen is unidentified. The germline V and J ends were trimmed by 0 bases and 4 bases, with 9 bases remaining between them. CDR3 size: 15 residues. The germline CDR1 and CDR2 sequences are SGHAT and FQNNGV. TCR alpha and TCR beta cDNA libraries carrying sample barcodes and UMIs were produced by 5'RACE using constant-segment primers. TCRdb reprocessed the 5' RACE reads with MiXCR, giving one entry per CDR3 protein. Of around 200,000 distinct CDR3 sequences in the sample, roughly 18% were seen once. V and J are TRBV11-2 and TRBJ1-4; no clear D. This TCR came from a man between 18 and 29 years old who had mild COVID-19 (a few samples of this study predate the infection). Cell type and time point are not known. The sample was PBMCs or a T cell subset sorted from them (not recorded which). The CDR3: CASSLDPVYNEKLFF. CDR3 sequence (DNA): TGTGCCAGCAGCTTAGACCCGGTGTATAATGAAAAACTGTTTTTT.